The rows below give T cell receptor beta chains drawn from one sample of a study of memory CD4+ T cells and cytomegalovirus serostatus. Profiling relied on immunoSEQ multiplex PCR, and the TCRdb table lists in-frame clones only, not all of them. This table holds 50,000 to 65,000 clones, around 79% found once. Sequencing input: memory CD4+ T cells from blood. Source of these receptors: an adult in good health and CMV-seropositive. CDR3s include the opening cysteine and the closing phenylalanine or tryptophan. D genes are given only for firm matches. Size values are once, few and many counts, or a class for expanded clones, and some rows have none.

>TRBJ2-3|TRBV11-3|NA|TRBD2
CATAAQGTSGITDTQYF
TGTGCCACTGCGGCCCAAGGGACTAGCGGGATCACAGATACGCAGTATTTT
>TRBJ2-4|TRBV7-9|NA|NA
CASSLQETDIQYF
TGTGCCAGCAGCTTACAGGAGACGGACATTCAGTACTTC
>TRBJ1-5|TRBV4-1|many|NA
CASSQGGSAKPQHF
TGCGCCAGCAGCCAAGGAGGGTCCGCTAAGCCCCAGCATTTT
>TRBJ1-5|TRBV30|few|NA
CAWGEGQPQHF
TGTGCCTGGGGCGAGGGACAGCCCCAGCATTTT
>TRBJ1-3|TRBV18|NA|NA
CASSPGRASSGNTIYF
TGTGCCAGCTCACCAGGGAGGGCGTCCTCTGGAAACACCATATATTTT
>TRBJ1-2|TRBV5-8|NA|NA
CASSSGQGYGYTF
TGTGCCAGCAGCTCGGGTCAGGGCTATGGCTACACCTTC
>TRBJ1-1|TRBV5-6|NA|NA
CASSFRVGTEAFF
TGTGCCAGCAGCTTTAGGGTGGGCACTGAAGCTTTCTTT
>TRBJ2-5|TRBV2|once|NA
CASSGAQETQYF
TGTGCCAGCAGTGGGGCCCAGGAGACCCAGTACTTC
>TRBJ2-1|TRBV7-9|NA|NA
CASSGTPLGNEQFF
TGTGCCAGCAGCGGCACCCCCTTAGGCAATGAGCAGTTCTTC
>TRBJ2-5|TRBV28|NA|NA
CASSLRAIQETQYF
TGTGCCAGCAGTTTACGAGCGATCCAAGAGACCCAGTACTTC
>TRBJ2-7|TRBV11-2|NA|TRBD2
CASSFPGGEQYF
TGTGCCAGCAGCTTCCCGGGGGGCGAGCAGTACTTC
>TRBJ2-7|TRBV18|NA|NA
CASSLDLRNYEQYF
TGTGCCAGCTCACTAGATTTGCGTAACTACGAGCAGTACTTC
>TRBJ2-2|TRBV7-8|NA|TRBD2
CASSRRASGTGELFF
TGTGCCAGCAGCCGGAGAGCTAGCGGCACCGGGGAGCTGTTTTTT
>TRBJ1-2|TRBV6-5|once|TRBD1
CASKDRANYGYTF
TGTGCCAGCAAAGACAGGGCCAACTATGGCTACACCTTC
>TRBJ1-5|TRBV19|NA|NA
CASRFRGGNQPQHF
TGTGCCAGTAGGTTCCGGGGAGGCAATCAGCCCCAGCATTTT
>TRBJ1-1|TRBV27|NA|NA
CASSIVGRSTEAFF
TGTGCCAGCAGTATTGTAGGGAGGTCCACTGAAGCTTTCTTT